This passage covers 5 T cell receptor beta chains from one sample sequenced in a study of T cell responses to AZD1222 COVID-19 vaccine. Repertoires were generated with immunoSEQ multiplex PCR, while TCRdb's copy carries only in-frame clones and drops some. The repertoire holds around 120,000 clones, with 70% to 90% as singletons. The sample in question was peripheral blood, obtained 28 days after the second AZD1222 dose. The receptors stem from an adult who received the AZD1222 COVID-19 vaccine.

This clone was picked up a small number of times. The V gene is TRBV27, the J gene TRBJ2-7, with 7 bases fitting TRBD2. The length of the CDR3 is 14 residues. Germline CDR1 reads MNHEY; CDR2 reads SMNVEV (reference sequence). J gave up 0 bases and V 9 bases, and 8 bases lay outside the gene matches. The CDR3 coding sequence is TGTGCCAGTAGACTAGCCGGGATCTCCTACGAGCAGTACTTC. Amino acid sequence: CASRLAGISYEQYF.

V is TRBV6-4 and J is TRBJ2-1; 12 bases align to TRBD2. The V segment lost 10 bases and the J segment 9 bases; nucleotides outside the gene matches: 16. The CDR3 contains 16 residues. Germline lookup yields CDR1 MRHNA and CDR2 SNTAGT. The CDR3 protein is CANRTPSGRALGEQFF. The CDR3 nucleotides read TGTGCCAACAGAACACCTAGCGGGAGGGCCCTCGGTGAGCAGTTCTTC.

This clone was seen once. The chain employs TRBV7-9 and TRBJ2-5; weak D call: TRBD2 (6 bases). Germline V gene data show CDR1 as SEHNR and CDR2 as FQNEAQ (reference sequence). The CDR3 extends over 15 amino acids. Between the trimmed V and J ends, which lost 1 base and 5 bases, there was a span of 14 bases. CDR3 coding DNA: TGTGCCAGCAGCTTAGAAGCGGGCCTAGGTGAGACCCAGTACTTC. This translates into CASSLEAGLGETQYF. The full variable domain, completed using reference TRBV7-9 and TRBJ2-5, is DTGVSQNPRHKITKRGQNVTFRCDPISEHNRLYWYRQTLGQGPEFLTYFQNEAQLEKSRLLSDRFSAERPKGSFSTLEIQRTEQGDSAMYLCASSLEAGLGETQYFGPGTRLLVL.

The CDR3 here is CASSQKGLAGVKTGELFF. The CDR3 DNA sequence: TGTGCCAGCAGCCAAAAGGGACTAGCGGGAGTGAAGACCGGGGAGCTGTTTTTT. The V and J genes are TRBV4-2 and TRBJ2-2; 14 nucleotides agree with TRBD2. The CDR3 is made up of 18 amino acids. The germline gives CDR1 LGHNA, CDR2 YNFKEQ. J was trimmed by 5 bases and V by 2 bases; bases with no gene match: 7.

The rearrangement links TRBV11-2 to TRBJ2-7; 11 nucleotides match TRBD1. CDR1 and CDR2 from the germline V gene are SGHAT and FQNNGV. J was trimmed by 1 base and V by 4 bases; bases with no gene match: 6. This CDR3 contains 16 residues. CDR3 DNA sequence: TGTGCCAGCAGCTCCGACGGGACAGGGGGTTCCTACGAGCAGTACTTC. It translates to CASSSDGTGGSYEQYF.